This T cell receptor (beta chain) was identified during a study of shared clonotypes between healthy human individuals (TCRdb year 2020). Background for the entire study: Two women and a few men aged 18 to 49 years were included in the cohort. For each donor, CD4 naive and CD4 memory were each given three plates, CD8 naive was given two plates, and CD8 memory was given one plate. The study deeply sequenced blood TCR repertoires of about 5 healthy adults to estimate repertoire size and the extent of clonotype sharing between individuals. Different laboratories and diverse techniques were used to prepare libraries and sequence TCR repertoires, to increase sequencing depth and limit assay-specific biases. Leukapheresis yielded between about 0.9 and 8.9 billion PBMCs per donor.

General study outcomes and caveats: Sampling was restricted to blood, and TCR repertoires in tissues likely differ from the TCR repertoires found in blood. Compared with non-shared clonotypes, the clonotypes found in all four sorted-subset donors had higher generation probabilities. Naive subsets generally had larger estimated clonotype richness than memory subsets did. The genetic and exposure-history diversity represented was limited by the small number of donors. Rarefaction of sorted-subset datasets indicated incomplete sequencing despite the large sequencing depth. Pairwise subsampling led to the expectation that sequencing depth would affect the degree of clonotype sharing among donors. When several donors were compared, the shared fraction of clonotypes was roughly 4.8% for naive CD4, roughly 3.4% for naive CD8, more than 2% for memory CD4, and under 0.5% for memory CD8.

Using the deep immunoSEQ assay, TCR CDR3 regions were amplified from genomic DNA by multiplex PCR. Genomic DNA extracted from each cell subset was distributed evenly over all wells of several immunoSEQ 96-well plates, and each plate served as one replicate. For sorted subsets, 150 to 200 ng genomic DNA, equal to approximately 30,000 T cell genomes, was loaded into each replicate PCR. Purified libraries were measured with a Qubit 3.0 fluorometer, size-checked on a Bioanalyzer 2100, and measured again with the KAPA Library Quantification kit. Each immunoSEQ 96-well plate was sequenced on its own single-read 150-cycle Illumina NextSeq 550 flow cell. On the study's bioinformatics: Because only junctional sequences without quality scores were contained in the immunoSEQ output, filtering matching that applied to full-length reads could not be performed. To assign V/J genes and CDR3, sequences were annotated using PyIR, a Python wrapper for IgBLAST v1.9, with IMGT germline references. Reads were removed for weak V/J assignments (E-value above 1e-6), missing CDR3, stop codons, out-of-frame junctions, or ambiguous translated residues. V3J clonotypes were defined by identical inferred V gene, J gene, and CDR3 amino acid sequence. The percentage overlap between two repertoires was calculated by dividing the number of shared unique clonotypes by the size of the smaller repertoire. Repertoire richness was assessed with RTK rarefaction, the Chao1 estimator, and Recon v2.1 estimates of unobserved clonotypes. Generation probabilities were computed with OLGA for all TCRbeta clonotypes obtained by the gDNA method from several donors. TCRdb limited this immuneACCESS table to in-frame rearrangements with V and J called. A share of clones is missing; checked studies link under half to unresolved V genes, and the rest is unexplained. For V, J and clone size, that table is used; D and trimming come from the DNA. The table for this sample lists around 2.5 million clones; 90% to 95% of them were counted only once. 0.36% of the sample comes from the top ten.

V is cut by 0 bases and J by 6 bases, and the space between the germline ends is 5 bases. The CDR3 sequence holds 11 residues, the cysteine and phenylalanine included. The sequence is cut down to CDR3 DNA, 33 bases in frame from base 1. Taken from the germline V gene (reference sequence), the CDR1 and CDR2 loops are GTSNPN and SVGIG. The donors were healthy, HIV-negative adults who had no recently reported acute infections or vaccinations. Every donor was a Caucasian adult living in Nashville, Tennessee, USA. CD4+ T cells were enriched by magnetic negative selection; naive cells were then positively selected on CD45RA, and the negative fraction formed the memory subset. Blood was collected by leukapheresis, and PBMCs were isolated by Ficoll-Histopaque density gradient centrifugation and then cryopreserved in liquid nitrogen vapor phase. Analytical flow cytometry was used to check the purity and quantity of every magnetically sorted T cell population. Genomic DNA was isolated from each sorted fraction and quantified by UV absorbance on a Nanodrop 2000c.

This clone occurred a few times. Its antigen target is currently unknown. Base-call qualities are not available, and no considerably larger clone is one nucleotide away. The origin of this receptor is a man aged 18 to 29 in good health. Some clones in this sample may be carry-over from other donors' samples. The V gene is TRBV30 and the J gene is TRBJ1-2; no D gene can be assigned with confidence. The sequenced sample was naive CD4+ T cells from PBMCs. Interpreted using the paper, the cell subset or site label stands for: CD45RA+ positively selected. The DNA reads as follows: TGTGCCTGGAGTGTTTGGGATGGCTACACCTTC. The resulting protein is CAWSVWDGYTF.